This TCR beta chain was profiled in a study of radiotherapy plus CTLA-4 blockade in lung cancer (dated by TCRdb to the late 2010s). Study-level background: Among enrolled patients, 15% to 20% had an objective response and 25% to 40% reached disease control. The research as a whole found: The strongest predictors of response were reported to be early dynamic shifts in blood T cell clones along with a rise in serum interferon-beta following radiation. TCR clones derived from tumors expanded in peripheral blood after treatment with radiotherapy and ipilimumab.

There are 14 amino acids in the CDR3, from cysteine to phenylalanine inclusive. Solely the CDR3 DNA is kept, with 42 bases framed from the first base. CDR1 SGHRS and CDR2 YFSETQ are derived from the germline V gene. V gives up 0 bases and J gives up 4 bases, and the segment between their germline ends measures 10 bases. The study tested focal radiation therapy combined with CTLA-4 blockade (ipilimumab) in patients with chemo-refractory metastatic non-small-cell lung cancer. Concerning this clone: Its antigen is still unknown. No much larger clone exists at a distance of one base, and base qualities are not known.

The library was generated by the immunoSEQ multiplex PCR assay. The table comes from immuneACCESS by way of TCRdb, which keeps in-frame sequences with V and J called. Part of the clones is missing from these tables; in studies checked, under half for an unresolved V gene and the rest for unknown reasons. The sample yields 75,000 to 100,000 clones; around 90% were counted once. Jointly, the top ten make up 4.9% of the sample. This TCR came from a human donor with non-small cell lung cancer that progressed on radiotherapy plus ipilimumab. The material was peripheral blood, obtained from a patient treated with radiotherapy plus ipilimumab. The chain is assembled from TRBV5-1 and TRBJ1-1; TRBD1 is a weak D gene call, 5 bases matching. Here is the DNA: TGCGCCAGCAGCTTGGGTCCAGGGCCCACTGAAGCTTTCTTT. Its amino acids are CASSLGPGPTEAFF.